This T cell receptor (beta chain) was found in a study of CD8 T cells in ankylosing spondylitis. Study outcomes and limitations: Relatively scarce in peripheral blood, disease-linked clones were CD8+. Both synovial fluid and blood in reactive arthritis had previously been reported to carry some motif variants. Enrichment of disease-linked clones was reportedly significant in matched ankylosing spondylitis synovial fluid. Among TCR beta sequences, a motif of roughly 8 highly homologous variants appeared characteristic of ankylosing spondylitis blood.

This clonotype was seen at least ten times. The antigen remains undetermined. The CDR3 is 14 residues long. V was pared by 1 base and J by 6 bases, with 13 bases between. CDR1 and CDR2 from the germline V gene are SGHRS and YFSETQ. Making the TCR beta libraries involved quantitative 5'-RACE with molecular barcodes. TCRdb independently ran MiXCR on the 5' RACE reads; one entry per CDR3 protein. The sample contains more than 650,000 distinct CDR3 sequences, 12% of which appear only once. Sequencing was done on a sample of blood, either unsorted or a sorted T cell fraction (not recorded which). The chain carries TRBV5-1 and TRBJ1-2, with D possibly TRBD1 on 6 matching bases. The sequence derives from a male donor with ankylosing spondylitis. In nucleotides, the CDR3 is TGCGCCAGCAGCTTGTTCTCCGGGGGCGATGGCTACACCTTC. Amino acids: CASSLFSGGDGYTF.